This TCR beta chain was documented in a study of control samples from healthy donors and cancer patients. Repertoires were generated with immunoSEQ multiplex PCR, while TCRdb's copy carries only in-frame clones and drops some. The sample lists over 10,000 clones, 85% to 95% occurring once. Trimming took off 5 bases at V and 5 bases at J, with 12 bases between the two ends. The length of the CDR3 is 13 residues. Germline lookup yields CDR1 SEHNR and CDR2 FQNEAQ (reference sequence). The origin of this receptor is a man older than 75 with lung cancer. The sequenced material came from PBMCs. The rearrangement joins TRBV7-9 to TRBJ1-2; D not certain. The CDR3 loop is CASSRPGHYGYTF. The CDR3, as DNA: TGTGCCAGCAGCCGACCGGGCCATTATGGCTACACCTTC.